What follows are 24 T cell receptor beta chains derived from one specimen sequenced in a study of blood T cells in healthy people across ages. A sample-barcoded 5' primer and a J-beta primer mix were used in a second PCR of roughly 6 to 12 cycles. TCRdb re-derived calls from the 5' RACE reads in MiXCR, one entry per CDR3 protein. The sample has over a million distinct CDR3 sequences, approximately 59% seen once. Sample: blood. The source is a man between 18 and 35 years old in good health.

The chain is built from TRBV2 and TRBJ2-1, with unresolved D. Trimming shortened V by 8 bases and J by 5 bases, and 10 bases separated the two germline ends. Germline assignment: CDR1 SNHLY and CDR2 FYNNEI. The CDR3 spans 12 residues. This CDR3 reads CASERGHNEQFF. CDR3 in DNA: TGTGCCAGCGAGAGAGGTCACAATGAGCAGTTCTTC.

This chain connects TRBV20-1 to TRBJ2-5; perhaps D is TRBD1 or TRBD2 (6 bases each). Trimming took 6 bases from V and 2 from J, leaving 22 bases between them. The CDR3 runs 16 residues. Germline CDR1 DFQATT, CDR2 SNEGSKA (reference sequence). CDR3 DNA sequence: TGCAGTGCGACCGACTGGGGGCGACTAGTACAAGAGACCCAGTACTTC. Translating gives CSATDWGRLVQETQYF.

This clonotype was seen only a few times. As DNA, the CDR3 is TGTGCCAGCAGTCACACTAGCGGGGCCTCCTACGAGCAGTACTTC. It codes for CASSHTSGASYEQYF. The V call is TRBV2, the J call TRBJ2-7, with 10 bases identical to TRBD2. CDR1 is SNHLY and CDR2 is FYNNEI in the germline V gene. The CDR3 is 15 residues long. The V and J ends lost 5 bases and 0 bases, in that order; junction bases with no gene match: 4.

This clonotype occurred a few times. The V gene is TRBV14, the J gene TRBJ2-4; weak D call: TRBD1 (5 bases). In germline, CDR1 is SGHDN, CDR2 FVKESK. Trimming stripped 2 bases from V and 13 bases from J, with 12 bases between. The CDR3 is made up of 12 amino acids. The CDR3 spells CASSQLGQEQYF. CDR3 DNA sequence: TGTGCCAGCAGCCAACTGGGGCAAGAGCAGTACTTC.

The chain uses TRBV29-1 and TRBJ2-7; tentatively, D is TRBD1 (5 bases). The CDR3 runs 13 residues. V shed 6 bases and J shed 2 bases, with 14 bases lying between them. Germline V CDR1 and CDR2: SQVTM, ANQGSEA. The CDR3 reads CSVGHGVPYEQYF. The CDR3 DNA follows: TGCAGCGTGGGGCATGGGGTGCCCTACGAGCAGTACTTC.

The V gene is TRBV18, the J gene TRBJ2-1, with 10 bases lining up with TRBD2. This CDR3 contains 17 residues. Looked up from germline, CDR1 is KGHSH and CDR2 is LQKENI. Trimming at V came to 2 bases and at J to 2 bases, leaving 6 bases not matched to a gene. CDR3 region: CASSPGRTSGTYNEQFF. CDR3 bases: TGTGCCAGCTCACCAGGTCGGACTAGCGGAACCTACAATGAGCAGTTCTTC.

This chain uses TRBV4-3 with TRBJ2-1; perhaps TRBD2 as D (5 bases). The CDR3 is 14 residues long. Germline CDR1 reads LGHNA; CDR2 reads YSLEER. The V and J ends lost 0 bases and 7 bases respectively, with 10 bases between them. The CDR3 protein is CASSQDPSLNEQFF. The CDR3 region has the DNA TGCGCCAGCAGCCAAGACCCTAGCCTGAATGAGCAGTTCTTC.

The rearrangement links TRBV4-2 to TRBJ2-1, with 8 bases identical to TRBD1. V was clipped by 0 bases and J by 7 bases; unmatched bases: 5. This CDR3 is built from 15 residues. Germline V gene lookup returns CDR1 LGHNA and CDR2 YNFKEQ. The CDR3 loop is CASSQEGQGANEQFF. As DNA, the CDR3 is TGTGCCAGCAGCCAAGAAGGCCAGGGGGCGAATGAGCAGTTCTTC.

This chain joins TRBV7-9 and TRBJ2-7; TRBD1 matches 8 bases. The CDR3 length is 17 residues. CDR1 SEHNR and CDR2 FQNEAQ come from the germline V gene (reference sequence). The ends lost 5 bases at V and 10 bases at J; junction bases unmatched: 22. The CDR3 coding sequence is TGTGCCAGCAGCCAACCTCCGACAGGGGAATCCCCCGAGGCCCAGTACTTC. Its protein product is CASSQPPTGESPEAQYF.

Concerning this clonotype: One junction end does not reproduce the germline sequence, and a read error may be involved. The chain uses TRBV5-1 and TRBJ2-1; TRBD1 might be the D (6 bases). This CDR3 is built from 13 residues. In germline, CDR1 is SGHRS, CDR2 YFSETQ. DNA for the CDR3: TGCGCCAGCAGCTTGGCTGGGGGCAATAAGCAGTTCTTC. This encodes CASSLAGGNKQFF.

V usage is TRBV6-2 or TRBV6-3 and J usage is TRBJ2-5, with 8 bases identical to TRBD1. The trim removed 2 bases at V and 7 bases at J, leaving 9 bases unmatched. The CDR3 loop spans 15 amino acids. In germline, CDR1 is MNHEY, CDR2 SVGEGT. The CDR3 sequence: CASSYRTGTSGTQYF. The DNA of the CDR3 is TGTGCCAGCAGTTACAGGACAGGGACCAGTGGGACCCAGTACTTC.

The CDR3 DNA is TGTGCCAGCAGTCCCTCGTGGGTGGCCCTCTACGAGCAGTACTTC. Translation: CASSPSWVALYEQYF. The rearrangement joins TRBV12-3 or TRBV12-4 to TRBJ2-4, with D hard to call. The end of the DNA is better explained by TRBJ2-7, so the J call may be wrong. This CDR3 region has 15 residues.

The chain links TRBV4-1 to TRBJ1-2; the D gene is possibly TRBD1 (6 bases). Trimming left V 1 base short and J 4 bases short, with 13 bases between. Looked up from germline, CDR1 is MGHRA and CDR2 is YSYEKL. CDR3 length equals 15 residues. The CDR3 here is CASSQAARGIYGYTF. In nucleotides, the CDR3 is TGCGCCAGCAGCCAAGCGGCCAGGGGTATCTATGGCTACACCTTC.

The chain links TRBV9 to TRBJ2-7, with TRBD1 matching 8 bases. The CDR3 is 17 amino acids. The ends lost 0 bases at V and 4 bases at J; junction bases unmatched: 12. The germline V gene encodes CDR1 SGDLS and CDR2 YYNGEE. The CDR3 region has the DNA TGTGCCAGCAGCGTAGCTGCCAGGGGGCCCTTTCAATACGAGCAGTACTTC. Amino acid sequence: CASSVAARGPFQYEQYF.

Only a few counts were recorded for this clonotype. V is TRBV7-2 and J is TRBJ2-3; 9 bases align to TRBD1. CDR1 and CDR2 from the germline V gene are SGHTA and FQGNSA. Trimming cost V 5 bases and J 2 bases; bases outside gene matches: 8. The CDR3 is 16 amino acids. The CDR3 coding sequence is TGTGCCAGCAGCCGACAGGGGGAGAGAATCACAGATACGCAGTATTTT. Translation gives CASSRQGERITDTQYF.

V and J are TRBV6-5 and TRBJ1-2; 8 bases agree with TRBD1. The J segment lost 7 bases and the V segment lost 2 bases, leaving 3 bases of the junction unmatched. The CDR3 spans 13 residues. Germline assignment: CDR1 MNHEY and CDR2 SVGAGI. The CDR3 spells CASSYHDRGGYTF. The CDR3 DNA follows: TGTGCCAGCAGTTACCATGACAGGGGTGGCTACACCTTC.

This rearrangement joins TRBV20-1 to TRBJ1-4, with D hard to call. V dropped 6 bases and J dropped 5 bases, with 13 bases sitting between them. This CDR3 is built from 13 residues. Germline-derived CDR1 and CDR2 are DFQATT and SNEGSKA (reference sequence). The CDR3 DNA is TGCAGTGCCAAACAGACTTCCAATGAAAAACTGTTTTTT. Amino acids: CSAKQTSNEKLFF.

V usage is TRBV6-1 and J usage is TRBJ2-1; no definite D call. This CDR3 has 16 amino acids. The germline V gene has CDR1 MNHNS and CDR2 SASEGT. Trimming took off 6 bases at V and 1 base at J, with 16 bases between the two ends. The CDR3 DNA reads TGTGCCAGCAGCGAATATGGAGATTTGTCCTACAATGAGCAGTTCTTC. Its protein product is CASSEYGDLSYNEQFF.

The chain joins TRBV5-1 to TRBJ2-1, with 7 bases lining up with TRBD2. J was trimmed by 10 bases and V by 4 bases; bases with no gene match: 8. From germline, CDR1 is SGHRS and CDR2 YFSETQ. The CDR3 length is 13 residues. The CDR3 loop reads CASSPWGGREQFF. The DNA of the CDR3 is TGCGCCAGCAGCCCTTGGGGCGGGAGAGAGCAGTTCTTC. The whole variable domain, remainder taken from reference TRBV5-1 and TRBJ2-1, is KAGVTQTPRYLIKTRGQQVTLSCSPISGHRSVSWYQQTPGQGLQFLFEYFSETQRNKGNFPGRFSGRQFSNSRSEMNVSTLELGDSALYLCASSPWGGREQFFGPGTRLTVL.

The V gene is TRBV4-1, the J gene TRBJ1-2; no reliable D call. CDR3 length: 14 amino acids. V was cut by 3 bases and J by 8 bases, with 16 bases left in between. The germline V gene has CDR1 MGHRA and CDR2 YSYEKL. The chain's CDR3 is CASSHKREAEGYTF. The CDR3 DNA reads TGCGCCAGCAGCCATAAGAGGGAAGCAGAGGGCTACACCTTC.

The chain is built from TRBV12-3 or TRBV12-4 and TRBJ1-6; 9 nucleotides align to TRBD1. J gave up 7 bases and V 7 bases, and 5 bases lay outside the gene matches. The CDR3 is 14 amino acids. CDR3 loop: CASTLGTGNSPLHF. In nucleotides, the CDR3 is TGTGCCAGCACCCTCGGGACAGGGAATTCACCCCTCCACTTT.

The gene calls are TRBV29-1 and TRBJ2-7; D may correspond to TRBD1 or TRBD2 (5 bases each). V lost 6 bases to trimming and J lost 3 bases, with 9 bases between them. Germline CDR1 reads SQVTM; CDR2 reads ANQGSEA. This CDR3 has 11 residues. CDR3: CSVGTLYEQYF. Here the CDR3 DNA reads TGCAGCGTCGGGACCCTCTACGAGCAGTACTTC.

This clonotype was recorded a few times. This chain links TRBV29-1 with TRBJ1-2, with D possibly matching TRBD1 (6 bases). The germline gives CDR1 SQVTM, CDR2 ANQGSEA. V was cut by 3 bases and J by 4 bases, with 9 bases left in between. The CDR3 is 12 residues long. DNA for the CDR3: TGCAGCGTTGATTTAGGGGGCTATGGCTACACCTTC. Translating it yields CSVDLGGYGYTF. Full variable domain (missing parts from reference TRBV29-1 and TRBJ1-2): SAVISQKPSRDICQRGTSLTIQCQVDSQVTMMFWYRQQPGQSLTLIATANQGSEATYESGFVIDKFPISRPNLTFSTLTVSNMSPEDSSIYLCSVDLGGYGYTFGSGTRLTVV.

The chain employs TRBV10-3 and TRBJ2-7, with 9 bases fitting TRBD2. The trim removed 5 bases at V and 4 bases at J, leaving 12 bases unmatched. This CDR3 contains 16 residues. Germline values: CDR1 ENHRY, CDR2 SYGVKD. CDR3 bases: TGTGCCATCAGTAACCCTCCTTTTAGCGGGAGATACGAGCAGTACTTC. Translating gives CAISNPPFSGRYEQYF.